These 9 T cell receptor beta chains share one sample of origin, sequenced in a study of monozygotic twins with inflammatory bowel disease. TCRdb reprocessed the 5' RACE reads; each CDR3 protein has one entry and no DNA is given. This sample contains about 43,000 distinct CDR3 sequences. The sample taken for sequencing was blood. The receptors were gathered from a human donor with ulcerative colitis or Crohn's disease, or a healthy co-twin of an affected twin (not recorded which).

The chain couples TRBV20-1 to TRBJ2-7; TCRdb proposes TRBD2, but this gene call is untestable without DNA. The CDR3 is 13 amino acids. The germline gives CDR1 DFQATT, CDR2 SNEGSKA (reference sequence). CDR3 region: CSARGRSSYEQYF.

The chain links TRBV11-3 to TRBJ2-3; the D call of TRBD2 rests on TCRdb alone, since no DNA is present to check it. Germline loops: CDR1 SGHNT, CDR2 YENEEA. The CDR3 is made up of 16 amino acids. CDR3 in amino acids: CASSQRGGPSTDTQYF. The complete variable domain, with remaining parts taken from reference TRBV11-3 and TRBJ2-3, reads EAGVVQSPRYKIIEKKQPVAFWCNPISGHNTLYWYLQNLGQGPELLIRYENEEAVDDSQLPKDRFSAERLKGVDSTLKIQPAELGDSAVYLCASSQRGGPSTDTQYFGPGTRLTVL.

The chain employs TRBV5-1 and TRBJ2-7; TCRdb outputs TRBD2, but without DNA this stays unchecked. This CDR3 is 16 amino acids long. Germline CDR1 reads SGHRS; CDR2 reads YFSETQ. CDR3 sequence reads: CASSSGLAGGNYEQYF.

This rearrangement joins TRBV20-1 to TRBJ1-6; absent DNA, TCRdb's TRBD1 call cannot be checked. CDR1 and CDR2 (germline): DFQATT, SNEGSKA (reference sequence). The CDR3 runs 13 residues. The CDR3 loop reads CSATGQDNSPLHF.

The chain has TRBV20-1 and TRBJ2-1; lacking DNA, the TRBD1 call made by TCRdb goes unchecked. CDR1 and CDR2 (germline): DFQATT, SNEGSKA (reference sequence). The CDR3 contains 15 residues. This chain's CDR3 is CSGGAPTGGYNEQFF.

V is TRBV5-1 and J is TRBJ1-1. The CDR3 length is 14 residues. Germline V CDR1 and CDR2: SGHRS, YFSETQ. CDR3 residues: CASCLGLANTEAFF.

V usage is TRBV7-9 and J usage is TRBJ2-7; TCRdb's D call of TRBD1 is untestable without DNA. CDR1 SEHNR and CDR2 FQNEAQ come from the germline V gene (reference sequence). The CDR3 loop spans 16 amino acids. The CDR3: CASSLGPGQGSYEQYF. Using reference TRBV7-9 and TRBJ2-7 for the parts outside the CDR3, the full variable domain is DTGVSQNPRHKITKRGQNVTFRCDPISEHNRLYWYRQTLGQGPEFLTYFQNEAQLEKSRLLSDRFSAERPKGSFSTLEIQRTEQGDSAMYLCASSLGPGQGSYEQYFGPGTRLTVT.

This chain links TRBV4-1 with TRBJ2-3; the TCRdb D gene call, TRBD2, has no DNA to confirm it. In germline, CDR1 is MGHRA, CDR2 YSYEKL. The CDR3 totals 15 residues. CDR3 protein: CASSQDAGGQDTQYF.

V gene TRBV4-3 combines with J gene TRBJ1-3. Germline CDR1 LGHNA, CDR2 YSLEER. The CDR3 length is 18 residues. CDR3 loop: CASSQDDRQGPSGNTIYF.